Shown below are 8 T cell receptor beta chains from a single sample sequenced in a study of shared clonotypes between healthy human individuals. Sequencing was performed with immunoSEQ multiplex PCR; in TCRdb, only in-frame clones are kept and a portion is missing. The sample includes about 1.4 million clones, approximately 96% of them seen just once. Sample: naive CD4+ T cells sorted from blood. Indicated subset: CD45RA+ positively selected. These receptors were collected from a young man in good health.

The rearrangement joins TRBV7-9 to TRBJ1-5; D gene unclear. V lost 2 bases and J lost 7, with 6 bases in between. The CDR3 is made up of 12 amino acids. The germline gives CDR1 SEHNR, CDR2 FQNEAQ (reference sequence). CDR3 loop: CASSLREQPQHF. In nucleotides, the CDR3 is TGTGCCAGCAGCTTACGAGAGCAGCCCCAGCATTTT. The entire variable domain, with the rest obtained from reference TRBV7-9 and TRBJ1-5, is as follows: DTGVSQNPRHKITKRGQNVTFRCDPISEHNRLYWYRQTLGQGPEFLTYFQNEAQLEKSRLLSDRFSAERPKGSFSTLEIQRTEQGDSAMYLCASSLREQPQHFGDGTRLSIL.

The V and J genes are TRBV18 and TRBJ1-5; D remains unclear. There are 15 residues in the CDR3. The V end lost 3 bases, the J end lost 5 bases, and 14 bases lay between the germline ends. CDR1 KGHSH and CDR2 LQKENI come from the germline V gene. CDR3 sequence: CASSPTGSFYQPQHF. The CDR3 bases are TGTGCCAGCTCACCCACCGGGTCTTTCTATCAGCCCCAGCATTTT.

The chain links TRBV11-2 to TRBJ2-2, with D unclear. The CDR3 sequence is 15 residues long. Trimming took off 4 bases at V and 4 bases at J, with 13 bases between the two ends. Per the germline V gene, CDR1 is SGHAT and CDR2 is FQNNGV. The CDR3 reads CASSSYTSPTGELFF. The CDR3 DNA reads TGTGCCAGCAGCTCGTACACAAGCCCCACCGGGGAGCTGTTTTTT.

This clone was detected once. The chain recombines TRBV28 with TRBJ2-1; no definite D call. This CDR3 comprises 14 residues. Per germline, CDR1 MDHEN and CDR2 SYDVKM. V lost 3 bases and J lost 7, with 13 bases in between. CDR3 coding DNA: TGTGCCAGCAGTTTTCCCCCTCAGAGGAATGAGCAGTTCTTC. Residues: CASSFPPQRNEQFF. The variable domain in full, with the rest retrieved from reference TRBV28 and TRBJ2-1, is DVKVTQSSRYLVKRTGEKVFLECVQDMDHENMFWYRQDPGLGLRLIYFSYDVKMKEKGDIPEGYSVSREKKERFSLILESASTNQTSMYLCASSFPPQRNEQFFGPGTRLTVL.

This chain joins TRBV6-1 and TRBJ2-1; 7 bases map to TRBD1. Trimming took 4 bases from V and 3 from J; bases not matched to a gene: 3. This CDR3 has 14 amino acids. CDR1 and CDR2 (germline): MNHNS, SASEGT. Here the CDR3 reads CASSGGDSYNEQFF. The CDR3 DNA sequence: TGTGCCAGCAGTGGTGGGGACAGCTACAATGAGCAGTTCTTC.

The chain employs TRBV29-1 and TRBJ2-4; TRBD2 matches 10 bases. The CDR3 is 14 residues long. After removal of 3 bases from V and 8 bases from J, the junction contained 7 bases not matched to a gene. The germline gives CDR1 SQVTM, CDR2 ANQGSEA. CDR3 amino acids: CSVDNRAGGYIQYF. DNA of the CDR3: TGCAGCGTTGATAACAGAGCGGGGGGGTACATTCAGTACTTC. Using reference TRBV29-1 and TRBJ2-4 for the parts outside the CDR3, the full variable domain is SAVISQKPSRDICQRGTSLTIQCQVDSQVTMMFWYRQQPGQSLTLIATANQGSEATYESGFVIDKFPISRPNLTFSTLTVSNMSPEDSSIYLCSVDNRAGGYIQYFGAGTRLSVL.

The chain employs TRBV30 and TRBJ2-5, with D maybe TRBD2 (6 bases). Per germline, CDR1 GTSNPN and CDR2 SVGIG (reference sequence). The CDR3 sequence is 13 residues long. V shed 5 bases and J shed 5 bases, with 15 bases lying between them. The CDR3 bases are TGTGCCTGGGCCTTGGGGGGAGTGGAGACCCAGTACTTC. This sequence encodes CAWALGGVETQYF.

This chain connects TRBV5-4 to TRBJ2-5; D gene uncertain. In germline, CDR1 is SGHNT, CDR2 YYREEE (reference sequence). This CDR3 has 14 residues. The V gene lost 2 bases and the J gene lost 2 bases, with 10 bases spanning the gap. CDR3 DNA: TGTGCCAGCAGCTTATTCCAAGGTCAAGAGACCCAGTACTTC. Its translation is CASSLFQGQETQYF.